These T cell receptor beta chains were read from a single sample in a study of shared clonotypes between healthy human individuals. Assay used: immunoSEQ multiplex PCR; TCRdb lists only in-frame clones, some missing. The data contain roughly 2.1 million clones, 93% of them seen just once; the ten biggest clones take up about 1.5%. Sequencing was performed on naive CD8+ T cells from PBMCs. Receptors were obtained from a man between 18 and 29 years old in good health. Some clones in this sample may be carry-over from other donors' samples. CDR3s include the opening cysteine and the closing phenylalanine or tryptophan.

TRBJ1-2,TRBV13,CASSFGTLKGYTF
TRBJ2-1,TRBV25-1,CASSDNEQFF
TRBJ2-3,TRBV28,CASSSTSSTDTQYF
TRBJ2-7,TRBV11-2,CASSPGRGGDSYEQYF
TRBJ1-4,TRBV19,CASSTRPESNEKLFF
TRBJ2-3,TRBV9,CASSVGSIRSTDTQYF
TRBJ1-5,TRBV9,CASSKSGRTNQPQHF
TRBJ2-7,TRBV9,CASSLGWRDEQYF
TRBJ1-1,TRBV28,CASSYRGSGTEAFF
TRBJ2-1,TRBV19,CASSIGGSGSRNEQFF
TRBJ1-1,TRBV5-6,CASSLVGRNTEAFF
TRBJ1-1,TRBV5-1,CASSLGAGRTEAFF
TRBJ1-4,TRBV4-1,CASSGRTQGANEKLFF
TRBJ2-1,TRBV11-1,CASSLGAGDYNEQFF
TRBJ1-2,TRBV29-1,CSGRANYGYTF
TRBJ1-5,TRBV27,CASSRTGGGNQPQHF
TRBJ2-1,TRBV5-1,CASSLGGSYNEQFF
TRBJ2-5,TRBV7-9,CASSMGGETQYF
TRBJ2-5,TRBV5-1,CASSLLVRDGQETQYF
TRBJ1-2,TRBV5-6,CASSSDGYGYTF
TRBJ1-5,TRBV4-1,CASSQGPSNQPQHF
TRBJ2-7,TRBV20-1,CSARAGYEQYF
TRBJ1-1,TRBV29-1,CSVERGGIEAFF
TRBJ1-1,TRBV2,CASSESRASNTEAFF
TRBJ2-3,TRBV10-3,CAMRDATDTQYF
TRBJ1-5,TRBV27,CASRPDRGQPQHF